The subject of this entry is one T cell receptor (beta chain). The same CDR3 is also encoded by other DNA sequences in this sample. Trimming pared 6 bases from V and 9 bases from J, leaving 9 bases between. CDR3 length: 12 residues. Original processing methods: For nucleated cells, counts were estimated from reference gene primer amplification. Only in-frame clones appear in the TCRdb table, and some are missing; sequencing was by immunoSEQ multiplex PCR. The V and J calls and clone size are taken from that table; D and trimming were inferred from the DNA. The sample contains fewer than 350,000 clones, about 93% of which appear only once. Seattle researchers signed up patients amid active infection and tracked them longitudinally. This entry belongs to a study of blood T cell repertoires in COVID-19. Background on the study: Sites in the United States, Italy and Spain provided acute and convalescent COVID-19 samples. T cells, B-cell-depleted T cells, or PBMCs provided the cDNA or gDNA that served as material.

Sequenced sample: peripheral blood. The rearrangement links TRBV12-3 or TRBV12-4 to TRBJ1-6; D uncertain. The receptor was isolated from a woman in her twenties or thirties with COVID-19, enrolled during active disease. This CDR3 is CASSPGLSPLHF. In nucleotides, the CDR3 is TGTGCCAGCAGCCCTGGGCTTTCACCCCTCCACTTT.